The 25 T cell receptor beta chains reported below all come from one sample, sequenced in a study of CD8 T cells in ankylosing spondylitis. TCRdb independently ran MiXCR on the 5' RACE reads; one entry per CDR3 protein. The table records some 270,000 distinct CDR3 sequences, more than 25% of them present only once. Material: blood, either unsorted or a sorted T cell fraction (not recorded which). The receptors stem from a male donor with ankylosing spondylitis or in good health (not recorded which).

This clonotype was detected many times. The chain is built from TRBV10-2 and TRBJ2-7, with 8 nucleotides matching TRBD1. The CDR3 runs to 14 residues. Trimming at V came to 7 bases and at J to 3 bases, leaving 8 bases not matched to a gene. Germline CDR1 and CDR2: WSHSY and SAAADI. CDR3 sequence: CASTRQGAFYEQYF. DNA for the CDR3: TGCGCCAGCACTAGGCAGGGGGCTTTCTACGAGCAGTACTTC.

This clonotype has more than one count but fewer than ten. V is TRBV10-3 and J is TRBJ2-7, with D tentatively TRBD1 (7 bases). Looked up from germline, CDR1 is ENHRY and CDR2 is SYGVKD. This CDR3 has 14 amino acids. V lost 6 bases, J lost 2 bases, and 14 bases lay in between. The CDR3 nucleotides read TGTGCCATCAGCATTGACAGGGAGGCCTACGAGCAGTACTTC. Translation gives CAISIDREAYEQYF.

The V gene is TRBV28, the J gene TRBJ2-3; weak D call: TRBD2 (6 bases). Trimming pared 6 bases from V and 0 bases from J, leaving 16 bases between. This CDR3 is built from 16 residues. Germline V CDR1 and CDR2: MDHEN, SYDVKM. The CDR3, as DNA: TGTGCCAGCAGCTCAGGGTGGGGGGAGAGCACAGATACGCAGTATTTT. It yields the protein CASSSGWGESTDTQYF.

J is TRBJ1-1 and V is TRBV7-2; TRBD1 might be the D (6 bases). The CDR3 is made up of 13 amino acids. Germline lookup yields CDR1 SGHTA and CDR2 FQGNSA. Trimming took 6 bases from V and 5 from J, leaving 13 bases between them. The CDR3 reads CASSLQGWTEAFF. The CDR3 region has the DNA TGTGCCAGCAGTCTACAGGGTTGGACTGAAGCTTTCTTT.

This clonotype was counted only a few times. Relative to the germline gene, one junction end is altered; a read error may explain this. The rearrangement joins TRBV12-3 or TRBV12-4 to TRBJ1-3; D is ambiguous. This CDR3 is 12 amino acids long. CDR3 in amino acids: CASGITGNTIYF. CDR3 nucleotide sequence: TGTGCCAGCGGAATAACGGGAAACACTATATATTTT.

This clonotype was seen repeatedly, ten times or more. The chain joins TRBV20-1 to TRBJ1-5; 7 bases map to TRBD1. This CDR3 spans 16 amino acids. The germline V gene encodes CDR1 DFQATT and CDR2 SNEGSKA (reference sequence). V was pared by 0 bases and J by 4 bases, with 9 bases of the junction left unmatched. The CDR3 DNA follows: TGCAGTGCTAGAGATTTCCGGACAGGTGGAAATCAGCCCCAGCATTTT. Translated, it gives CSARDFRTGGNQPQHF.

This chain connects TRBV11-2 to TRBJ2-1; D ambiguous. The CDR3 is 15 amino acids. With 8 bases removed from V and 1 base from J, the gap between germline ends came to 15 bases. Germline V CDR1 and CDR2: SGHAT, FQNNGV. The CDR3, as DNA: TGTGCCAGCCGCAGTCGACTCACTTCCTACAATGAGCAGTTCTTC. Translated: CASRSRLTSYNEQFF.

This clonotype was detected a few times. This rearrangement joins TRBV5-4 to TRBJ2-5, with 7 positions matching TRBD1. The CDR3 has 14 residues. The germline V gene has CDR1 SGHNT and CDR2 YYREEE (reference sequence). V lost 4 bases to trimming and J lost 2 bases; unmatched junction nucleotides: 5. The CDR3 nucleotides are TGTGCCAGCAGCCTGACAGGGATTCAAGAGACCCAGTACTTC. This sequence encodes CASSLTGIQETQYF.

Only a few counts were recorded for this clonotype. The J gene is TRBJ2-1, the V gene TRBV4-1; TRBD2 matches at 8 bases. This CDR3 is built from 15 residues. Germline V gene data show CDR1 as MGHRA and CDR2 as YSYEKL. V dropped 6 bases and J dropped 8; count of bases not matched to a gene: 12. The CDR3 here is CASRKTGGEGYEQFF. The CDR3 DNA sequence: TGCGCCAGCAGAAAAACCGGGGGGGAGGGCTATGAGCAGTTCTTC.

In this sample, this clonotype turned up a few times. This chain joins TRBV20-1 and TRBJ2-2, with 7 positions matching TRBD1. Germline CDR1 and CDR2: DFQATT and SNEGSKA (reference sequence). V lost 4 bases and J lost 7; bases outside the gene matches: 9. The CDR3 is 14 residues long. The CDR3 coding sequence is TGCAGTGCTAAAGGGACAGCCCGGAACGGGGAGCTGTTTTTT. Protein sequence: CSAKGTARNGELFF.

This clonotype was picked up a small number of times. The CDR3 sequence is CASSLGGGRTEAFF. CDR3 in DNA: TGTGCCAGCAGTTTAGGAGGGGGCAGGACTGAAGCTTTCTTT. This sequence joins TRBV12-3 or TRBV12-4 and TRBJ1-1, with TRBD1 matching 7 bases. The junction had 4 bases not matched to a gene; V was cut back by 1 base and J by 5 bases. CDR3 length: 14 amino acids.

CDR3 DNA: TGTGCCAGCAGTTCGGCTGAAGGCCACTATGGCTACACCTTC. As protein: CASSSAEGHYGYTF. The chain joins TRBV5-5 to TRBJ1-2, with D uncertain. Trimming cost V 5 bases and J 3 bases, with 14 bases left between them. This CDR3 contains 14 residues. The germline gives CDR1 SGHKS, CDR2 YYEKEE (reference sequence).

This clonotype came up a few times. The chain combines TRBV6-1 with TRBJ2-2; perhaps TRBD1 as D (7 bases). CDR1 and CDR2 from the germline V gene are MNHNS and SASEGT. This CDR3 region has 15 residues. Trimming took 9 bases from V and 1 from J, leaving 15 bases between them. The CDR3 DNA follows: TGTGCCAGTCGCAGGGGGGAGATGAACACCGGGGAGCTGTTTTTT. Translated, it gives CASRRGEMNTGELFF.

The chain recombines TRBV5-1 with TRBJ2-3; TRBD1 might be the D (6 bases). There are 16 residues in the CDR3. Per the germline V gene, CDR1 is SGHRS and CDR2 is YFSETQ. V was shortened by 4 bases and J by 2 bases, with 17 bases between the two germline ends. In nucleotides, the CDR3 is TGCGCCAGCAGCCCCGGACCACAGGGATCCACAGATACGCAGTATTTT. Protein product: CASSPGPQGSTDTQYF.

The chain recombines TRBV20-1 with TRBJ1-2, with D unresolved. V lost 6 bases and J 2 bases, leaving 10 bases between the germline ends. The CDR3 totals 12 residues. Per the germline V gene, CDR1 is DFQATT and CDR2 is SNEGSKA (reference sequence). This CDR3 is CSARRENYGYTF. The CDR3 DNA sequence: TGCAGTGCCCGTCGGGAGAACTATGGCTACACCTTC.

The rearrangement links TRBV20-1 to TRBJ1-1, with TRBD1 identical over 7 bases. Germline loops: CDR1 DFQATT, CDR2 SNEGSKA (reference sequence). Trimming took 6 bases from V and 5 from J; bases not matched to a gene: 18. The CDR3 is 16 amino acids. In DNA, the CDR3 is TGCAGTGCCACTAAGGCGAGGGGGCCGGGGTGGACTGAAGCTTTCTTT. This sequence encodes CSATKARGPGWTEAFF.

This chain connects TRBV4-2 to TRBJ1-1; TRBD1 matches at 10 bases. The CDR3 consists of 14 residues. V was pared by 3 bases and J by 6 bases, with 4 bases of the junction left unmatched. The germline V gene has CDR1 LGHNA and CDR2 YNFKEQ. CDR3 nucleotide sequence: TGTGCCAGCAGCCAGGGGGGACAGGGGTCTGAAGCTTTCTTT. As protein: CASSQGGQGSEAFF.

This chain links TRBV20-1 with TRBJ2-7; 9 bases fit TRBD2. This CDR3 contains 14 residues. In germline, CDR1 is DFQATT, CDR2 SNEGSKA (reference sequence). The ends lost 3 bases at V and 3 bases at J; junction bases unmatched: 6. CDR3 in DNA: TGCAGTGCTAGGTCGGCGGGGGGGCACTACGAGCAGTACTTC. It yields the protein CSARSAGGHYEQYF.

The genes are TRBV7-9 and TRBJ2-7; D assignment may be TRBD1 or TRBD2 (5 bases each). The CDR3 runs to 14 residues. Germline CDR1 is SEHNR and CDR2 is FQNEAQ (reference sequence). Between the trimmed V and J ends, which lost 3 bases and 0 bases, there was a span of 9 bases. The CDR3 loop reads CASSLGTVSYEQYF. The CDR3 DNA follows: TGTGCCAGCAGCTTGGGGACGGTCTCCTACGAGCAGTACTTC.

The CDR3, as DNA: TGTGCCAGCAGTCCTACCGTAACTAGCGGCACCTACGAGCAGTACTTC. Translating gives CASSPTVTSGTYEQYF. This chain links TRBV6-5 with TRBJ2-7; 8 bases agree with TRBD2. Germline V gene lookup returns CDR1 MNHEY and CDR2 SVGAGI. This CDR3 is 16 amino acids long. With V trimmed by 5 bases and J by 2 bases, 11 bases remained unmatched.

The chain combines TRBV19 with TRBJ2-6; D ambiguous. Germline CDR1 LNHDA, CDR2 SQIVND (reference sequence). V was trimmed by 6 bases and J by 0 bases, leaving 9 bases between them. The CDR3 contains 15 residues. The CDR3 spells CASSDLPSGANVLTF. The DNA for the CDR3 is TGTGCCAGTAGCGACCTACCCTCTGGGGCCAACGTCCTGACTTTC. The full variable domain, its missing parts supplied by reference TRBV19 and TRBJ2-6, is DGGITQSPKYLFRKEGQNVTLSCEQNLNHDAMYWYRQDPGQGLRLIYYSQIVNDFQKGDIAEGYSVSREKKESFPLTVTSAQKNPTAFYLCASSDLPSGANVLTFGAGSRLTVL.

Note on this clonotype: A junction boundary mismatches the germline segment, possibly from a read error. This chain uses TRBV6-2 or TRBV6-3 with TRBJ2-6; D is perhaps TRBD2 (6 bases). Germline CDR1 MNHEY, CDR2 SVGEGT. This CDR3 region has 16 residues. CDR3 in DNA: TGTGCCAGCACTCGGAGGGGAGCCTCTGGGGCCAACATCCTGACTTTC. Encoded protein: CASTRRGASGANILTF.

The chain has TRBV10-3 and TRBJ1-1, with a weak D call TRBD1 (6 bases). V lost 1 base and J 4 bases, leaving 16 bases between the germline ends. The CDR3 sequence is 16 residues long. CDR1 ENHRY and CDR2 SYGVKD come from the germline V gene. CDR3 DNA: TGTGCCATCAGTGAGTTGGGGGGCGCGGGTGCCACTGAAGCTTTCTTT. Translating gives CAISELGGAGATEAFF.

This clonotype was seen a handful of times. The V gene is TRBV20-1, the J gene TRBJ1-2; no clear D. This CDR3 spans 13 amino acids. The ends were cut back, 3 bases at V and 5 bases at J, with 13 bases in the middle. Germline V lookup: CDR1 DFQATT, CDR2 SNEGSKA (reference sequence). CDR3 bases: TGCAGTGCTAGTGATCCGGTTCGGTATGGCTACACCTTC. Translation gives CSASDPVRYGYTF.

The chain couples TRBV29-1 to TRBJ1-2, with TRBD1 as a possible D gene (6 bases). Germline V CDR1 and CDR2: SQVTM, ANQGSEA. V lost 6 bases and J 8 bases, leaving 13 bases between the germline ends. The CDR3 runs to 11 residues. The CDR3 loop is CSVPTGPGYTF. Here the CDR3 DNA reads TGCAGCGTCCCCACAGGGCCGGGCTACACCTTC.